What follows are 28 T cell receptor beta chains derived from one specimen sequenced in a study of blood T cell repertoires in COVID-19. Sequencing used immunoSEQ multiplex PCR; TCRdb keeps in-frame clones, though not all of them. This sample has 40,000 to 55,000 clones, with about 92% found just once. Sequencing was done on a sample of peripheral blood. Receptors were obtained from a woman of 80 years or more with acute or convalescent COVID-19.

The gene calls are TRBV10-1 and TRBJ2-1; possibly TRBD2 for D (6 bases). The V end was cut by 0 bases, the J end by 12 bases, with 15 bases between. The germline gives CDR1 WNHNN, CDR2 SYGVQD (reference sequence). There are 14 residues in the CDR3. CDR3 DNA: TGCGCCAGCAGTGAGTCGGGAGGTGAGAGAAGGCAGTTCTTC. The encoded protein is CASSESGGERRQFF.

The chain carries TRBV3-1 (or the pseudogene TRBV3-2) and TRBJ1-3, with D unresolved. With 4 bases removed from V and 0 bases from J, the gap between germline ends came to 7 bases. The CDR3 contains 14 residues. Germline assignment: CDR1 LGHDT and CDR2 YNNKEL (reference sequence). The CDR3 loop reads CASSPFSSGNTIYF. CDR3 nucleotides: TGTGCCAGCAGCCCTTTTTCCTCTGGAAACACCATATATTTT.

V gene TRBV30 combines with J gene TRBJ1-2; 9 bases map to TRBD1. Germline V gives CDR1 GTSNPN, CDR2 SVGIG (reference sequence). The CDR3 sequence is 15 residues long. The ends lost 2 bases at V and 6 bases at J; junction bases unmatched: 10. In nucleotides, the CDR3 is TGTGCCTGGAGTCCCGGGACAGGGACATTCCATGGCTACACCTTC. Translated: CAWSPGTGTFHGYTF.

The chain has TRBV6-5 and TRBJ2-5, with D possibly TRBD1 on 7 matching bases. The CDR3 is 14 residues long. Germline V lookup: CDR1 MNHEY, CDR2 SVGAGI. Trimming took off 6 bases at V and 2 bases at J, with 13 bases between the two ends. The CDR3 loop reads CASRSTGRQETQYF. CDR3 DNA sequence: TGTGCCAGCAGATCGACAGGGAGGCAAGAGACCCAGTACTTC.

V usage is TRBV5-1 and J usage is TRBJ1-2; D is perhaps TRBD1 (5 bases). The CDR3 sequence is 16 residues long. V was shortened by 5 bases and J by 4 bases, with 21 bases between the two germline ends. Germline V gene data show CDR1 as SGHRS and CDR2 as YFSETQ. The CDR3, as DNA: TGCGCCAGCAGTCCAGCGGTGGGTCGGGGGTCCTATGGCTACACCTTC. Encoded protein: CASSPAVGRGSYGYTF.

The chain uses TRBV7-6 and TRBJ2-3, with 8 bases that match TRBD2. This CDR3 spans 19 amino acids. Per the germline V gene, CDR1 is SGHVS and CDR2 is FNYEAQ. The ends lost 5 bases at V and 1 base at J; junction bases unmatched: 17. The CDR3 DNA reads TGTGCCAGCAGCCGAGGAAGGGCGGGGGGTAGGCAACGCACAGATACGCAGTATTTT. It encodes CASSRGRAGGRQRTDTQYF. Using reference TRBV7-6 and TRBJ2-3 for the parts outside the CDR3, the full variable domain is GAGVSQSPRYKVTKRGQDVALRCDPISGHVSLYWYRQALGQGPEFLTYFNYEAQQDKSGLPNDRFSAERPEGSISTLTIQRTEQRDSAMYRCASSRGRAGGRQRTDTQYFGPGTRLTVL.

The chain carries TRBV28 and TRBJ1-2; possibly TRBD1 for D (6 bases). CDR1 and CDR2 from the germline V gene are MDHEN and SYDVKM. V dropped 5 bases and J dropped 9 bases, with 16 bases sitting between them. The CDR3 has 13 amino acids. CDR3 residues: CASSGAGAQSYTF. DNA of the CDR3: TGTGCCAGCAGTGGTGCAGGGGCGCAAAGCTACACCTTC.

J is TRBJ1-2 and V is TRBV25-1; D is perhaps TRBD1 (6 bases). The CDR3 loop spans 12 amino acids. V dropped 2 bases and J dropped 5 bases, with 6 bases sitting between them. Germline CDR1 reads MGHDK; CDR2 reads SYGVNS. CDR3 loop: CASSEQGYGYTF. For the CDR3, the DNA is TGTGCCAGCAGTGAACAGGGGTATGGCTACACCTTC.

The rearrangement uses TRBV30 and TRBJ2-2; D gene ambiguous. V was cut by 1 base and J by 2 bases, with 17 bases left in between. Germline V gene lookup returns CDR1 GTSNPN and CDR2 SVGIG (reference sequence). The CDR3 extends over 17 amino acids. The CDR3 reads CAWSGATWQANTGELFF. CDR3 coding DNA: TGTGCCTGGAGTGGGGCCACGTGGCAGGCAAACACCGGGGAGCTGTTTTTT.

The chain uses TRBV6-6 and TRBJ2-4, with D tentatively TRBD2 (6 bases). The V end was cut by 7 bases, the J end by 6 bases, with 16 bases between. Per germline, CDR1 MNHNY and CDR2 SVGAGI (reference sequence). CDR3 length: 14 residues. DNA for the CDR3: TGTGCCAGCACCCTCGGGGCCGGGGGAAACATTCAGTACTTC. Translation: CASTLGAGGNIQYF.

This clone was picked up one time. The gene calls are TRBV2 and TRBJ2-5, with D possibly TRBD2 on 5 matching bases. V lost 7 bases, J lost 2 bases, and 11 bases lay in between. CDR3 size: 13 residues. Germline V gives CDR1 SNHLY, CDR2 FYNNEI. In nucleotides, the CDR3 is TGTGCCAGCACCGAGGGTCAACAAGAGACCCAGTACTTC. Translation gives CASTEGQQETQYF.

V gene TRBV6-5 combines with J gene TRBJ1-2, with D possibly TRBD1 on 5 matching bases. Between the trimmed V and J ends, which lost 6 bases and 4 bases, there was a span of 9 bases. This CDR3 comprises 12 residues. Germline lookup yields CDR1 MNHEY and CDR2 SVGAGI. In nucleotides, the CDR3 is TGTGCCAGCAGGGGGGGGACCTATGGCTACACCTTC. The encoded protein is CASRGGTYGYTF.

CDR3 amino acids: CASSQGGHTEAFF. CDR3 in DNA: TGTGCCAGCAGCCAAGGGGGGCATACTGAAGCTTTCTTT. This sequence joins TRBV3-1 (or the pseudogene TRBV3-2) and TRBJ1-1, with a possible D match to TRBD1 (6 bases). The germline V and J ends were trimmed by 1 base and 5 bases, with 8 bases remaining between them. CDR1 and CDR2 (germline): LGHDT, YNNKEL (reference sequence). The CDR3 is 13 amino acids.

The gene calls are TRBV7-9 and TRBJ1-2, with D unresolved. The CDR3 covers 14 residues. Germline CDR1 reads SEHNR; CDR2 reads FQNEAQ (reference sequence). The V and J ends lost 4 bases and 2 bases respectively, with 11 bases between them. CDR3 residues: CASSSSTPNYGYTF. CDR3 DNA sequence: TGTGCCAGCAGCTCTTCGACACCCAACTATGGCTACACCTTC.

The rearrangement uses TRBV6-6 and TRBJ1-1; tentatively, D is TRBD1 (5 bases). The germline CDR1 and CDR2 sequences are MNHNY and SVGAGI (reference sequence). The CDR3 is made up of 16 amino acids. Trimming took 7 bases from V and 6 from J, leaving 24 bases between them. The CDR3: CASIDHGRGRSPEAFF. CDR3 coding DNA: TGTGCCAGCATCGACCACGGGCGGGGACGTAGTCCTGAAGCTTTCTTT.

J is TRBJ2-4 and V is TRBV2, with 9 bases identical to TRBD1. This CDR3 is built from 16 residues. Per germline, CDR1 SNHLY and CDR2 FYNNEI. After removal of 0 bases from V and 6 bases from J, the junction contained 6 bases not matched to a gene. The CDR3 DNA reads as TGTGCCAGCAGTGAAGCGCTAGGGACAGGGTCAAACATTCAGTACTTC. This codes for CASSEALGTGSNIQYF. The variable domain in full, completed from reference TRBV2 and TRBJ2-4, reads EPEVTQTPSHQVTQMGQEVILRCVPISNHLYFYWYRQILGQKVEFLVSFYNNEISEKSEIFDDQFSVERPDGSNFTLKIRSTKLEDSAMYFCASSEALGTGSNIQYFGAGTRLSVL.

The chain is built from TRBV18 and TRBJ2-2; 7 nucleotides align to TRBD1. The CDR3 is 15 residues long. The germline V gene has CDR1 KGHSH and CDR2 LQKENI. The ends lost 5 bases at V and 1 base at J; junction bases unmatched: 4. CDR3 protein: CASSSGQRNTGELFF. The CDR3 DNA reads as TGTGCCAGCTCATCGGGACAGAGGAACACCGGGGAGCTGTTTTTT.

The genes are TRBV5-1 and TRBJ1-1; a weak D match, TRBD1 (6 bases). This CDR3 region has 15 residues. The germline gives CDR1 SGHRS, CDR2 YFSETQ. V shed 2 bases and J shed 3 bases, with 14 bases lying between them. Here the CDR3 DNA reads TGCGCCAGCAGCTTTGGGCACGACAGGTACACTGAAGCTTTCTTT. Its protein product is CASSFGHDRYTEAFF.

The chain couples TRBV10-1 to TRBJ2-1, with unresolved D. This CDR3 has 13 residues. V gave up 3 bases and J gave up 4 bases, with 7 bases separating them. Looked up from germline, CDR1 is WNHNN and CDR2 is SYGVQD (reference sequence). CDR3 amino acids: CASSELVYNEQFF. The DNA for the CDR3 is TGCGCCAGCAGTGAATTAGTATACAATGAGCAGTTCTTC.

The chain's CDR3 is CASSLDRGPDTGELFF. The CDR3 coding sequence is TGTGCCAGCAGCTTAGACAGGGGGCCGGACACCGGGGAGCTGTTTTTT. The chain joins TRBV5-5 to TRBJ2-2, with 10 bases identical to TRBD1. Germline V CDR1 and CDR2: SGHKS, YYEKEE (reference sequence). The CDR3 totals 16 residues. Losses at the gene ends were 2 bases for V and 3 bases for J; bases not matched to a gene: 4.

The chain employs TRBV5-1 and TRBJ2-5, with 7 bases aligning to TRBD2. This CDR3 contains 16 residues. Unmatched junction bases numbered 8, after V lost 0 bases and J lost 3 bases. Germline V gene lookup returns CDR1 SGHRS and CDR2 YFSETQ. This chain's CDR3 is CASSLASGSRKETQYF. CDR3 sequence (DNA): TGCGCCAGCAGCTTGGCTAGCGGCTCCAGAAAAGAGACCCAGTACTTC.

The CDR3 reads CASSYEQGYEQYV. The DNA for the CDR3 is TGTGCCAGCAGTTACGAACAGGGTTACGAGCAGTACGTC. The chain is built from TRBV6-5 and TRBJ2-7; D is possibly TRBD1 (6 bases). Germline lookup yields CDR1 MNHEY and CDR2 SVGAGI. The CDR3 covers 13 residues. The V end was cut by 2 bases, the J end by 4 bases, with 9 bases between.

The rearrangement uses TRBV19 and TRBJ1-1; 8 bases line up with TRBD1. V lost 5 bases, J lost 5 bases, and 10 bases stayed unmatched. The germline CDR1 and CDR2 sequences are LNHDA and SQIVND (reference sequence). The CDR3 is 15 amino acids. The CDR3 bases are TGTGCCAGTAGTCCCCCGGACAGGGTGTGGACTGAAGCTTTCTTT. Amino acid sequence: CASSPPDRVWTEAFF.

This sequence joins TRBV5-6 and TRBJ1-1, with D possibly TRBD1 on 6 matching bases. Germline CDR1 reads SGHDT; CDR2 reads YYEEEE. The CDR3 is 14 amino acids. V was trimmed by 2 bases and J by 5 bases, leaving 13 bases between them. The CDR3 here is CASSFPGAHTEAFF. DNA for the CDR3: TGTGCCAGCAGCTTCCCAGGGGCGCATACTGAAGCTTTCTTT.

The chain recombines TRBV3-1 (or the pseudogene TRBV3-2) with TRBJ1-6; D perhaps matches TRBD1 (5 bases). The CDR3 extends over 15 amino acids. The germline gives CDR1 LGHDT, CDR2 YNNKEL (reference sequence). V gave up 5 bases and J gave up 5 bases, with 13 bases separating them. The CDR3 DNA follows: TGTGCCAGCAGCGCCTTGGGGCCTGATAATTCACCCCTCCACTTT. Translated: CASSALGPDNSPLHF.

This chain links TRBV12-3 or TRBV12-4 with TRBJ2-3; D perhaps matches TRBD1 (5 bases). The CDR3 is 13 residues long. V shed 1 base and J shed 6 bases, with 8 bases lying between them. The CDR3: CASSLGQMDTQYF. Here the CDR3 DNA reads TGTGCCAGCAGTTTAGGACAGATGGATACGCAGTATTTT.

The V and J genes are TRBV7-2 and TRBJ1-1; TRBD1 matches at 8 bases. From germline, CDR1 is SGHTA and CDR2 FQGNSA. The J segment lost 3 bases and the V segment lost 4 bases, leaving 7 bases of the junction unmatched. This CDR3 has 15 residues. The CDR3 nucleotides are TGTGCCAGCAGCTCAGCCGCAGGGGGCTACACTGAAGCTTTCTTT. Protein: CASSSAAGGYTEAFF.

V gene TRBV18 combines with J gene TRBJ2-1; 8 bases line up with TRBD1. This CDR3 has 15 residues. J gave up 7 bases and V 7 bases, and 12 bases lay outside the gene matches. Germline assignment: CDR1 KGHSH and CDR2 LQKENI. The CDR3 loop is CASCPLVQGGNEQFF. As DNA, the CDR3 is TGTGCCAGCTGCCCCTTGGTACAGGGGGGAAATGAGCAGTTCTTC.